The next 29 T cell receptor beta chains were all read from a single sample in a study of OX40 agonist ivuxolimab in advanced cancers. Sequencing used immunoSEQ multiplex PCR; TCRdb keeps in-frame clones, though not all of them. The sample contains about 78,000 clones, 70% to 85% of which appear only once. The material sequenced was CD4+ or CD8+ T cells sorted from blood, taken in a trial of the OX40 agonist ivuxolimab. These receptors were collected from an adult with an advanced solid tumor such as melanoma, head and neck, liver or kidney cancer.

The chain uses TRBV27 and TRBJ1-1; no firm D call. The ends were cut back, 7 bases at V and 4 bases at J, with 19 bases in the middle. CDR1 and CDR2 (germline): MNHEY, SMNVEV (reference sequence). This CDR3 is 15 amino acids long. In DNA, the CDR3 is TGTGCCAGCATGAGGAGGGTCGGAGGGAGCACTGAAGCTTTCTTT. Its translation is CASMRRVGGSTEAFF.

The chain is built from TRBV28 and TRBJ2-3; D is undetermined. Trimming pared 5 bases from V and 4 bases from J, leaving 7 bases between. This CDR3 is 12 amino acids long. Germline V gene sequence: CDR1 MDHEN, CDR2 SYDVKM. CDR3 nucleotides: TGTGCCAGCAGTGTCGGCCCAGATACGCAGTATTTT. This gives the protein CASSVGPDTQYF. The whole variable domain, remainder taken from reference TRBV28 and TRBJ2-3, is DVKVTQSSRYLVKRTGEKVFLECVQDMDHENMFWYRQDPGLGLRLIYFSYDVKMKEKGDIPEGYSVSREKKERFSLILESASTNQTSMYLCASSVGPDTQYFGPGTRLTVL.

V is TRBV6-1 and J is TRBJ1-1; D is unresolved. The CDR3 is 14 amino acids. With 10 bases removed from V and 5 bases from J, the gap between germline ends came to 20 bases. From germline, CDR1 is MNHNS and CDR2 SASEGT. CDR3 amino acids: CAIRTGRVGTEAFF. CDR3 sequence (DNA): TGTGCCATTAGGACCGGTAGGGTCGGTACTGAAGCTTTCTTT.

The chain is built from TRBV6-1 and TRBJ1-2, with D tentatively TRBD1 (5 bases). V was trimmed by 2 bases and J by 7 bases, leaving 23 bases between them. Germline V gives CDR1 MNHNS, CDR2 SASEGT. This CDR3 contains 17 residues. DNA for the CDR3: TGTGCCAGCAGTGAACCCAGATTTAGGCAGGGCGGACCTGGCTACACCTTC. Translation: CASSEPRFRQGGPGYTF.

J is TRBJ2-7 and V is TRBV18, with D maybe TRBD1 (6 bases). CDR3 length: 13 amino acids. Looked up from germline, CDR1 is KGHSH and CDR2 is LQKENI. Between the trimmed V and J ends, which lost 10 bases and 1 base, there was a span of 14 bases. As DNA, the CDR3 is TGTGCCACTAGGACAGAGAGTTCCTACGAGCAGTACTTC. Translation gives CATRTESSYEQYF.

V usage is TRBV28 and J usage is TRBJ1-1; no clear D gene. The CDR3 is 15 amino acids. V lost 4 bases to trimming and J lost 0 bases, with 12 bases between them. Germline assignment: CDR1 MDHEN and CDR2 SYDVKM. The CDR3 reads CASSSPGLLNTEAFF. CDR3 nucleotides: TGTGCCAGCAGTTCCCCAGGATTACTGAACACTGAAGCTTTCTTT.

The CDR3 here is CASSYGLTGNTGELFF. The CDR3 DNA reads TGTGCCAGCAGTTACGGATTGACGGGGAACACCGGGGAGCTGTTTTTT. The chain is built from TRBV6-5 and TRBJ2-2; no reliable D call. CDR1 MNHEY and CDR2 SVGAGI come from the germline V gene. V was pared by 2 bases and J by 1 base, with 11 bases between. The CDR3 has 16 amino acids.

This sequence joins TRBV5-5 and TRBJ2-2; D is possibly TRBD2 (6 bases). Germline assignment: CDR1 SGHKS and CDR2 YYEKEE (reference sequence). The V end was cut by 4 bases, the J end by 6 bases, with 13 bases between. This CDR3 comprises 14 residues. Here the CDR3 reads CASSRDWFPGELFF. The CDR3 DNA is TGTGCCAGCAGCCGGGACTGGTTCCCCGGGGAGCTGTTTTTT. Combining the CDR3 with reference TRBV5-5 and TRBJ2-2 gives the whole variable domain DAGVTQSPTHLIKTRGQQVTLRCSPISGHKSVSWYQQVLGQGPQFIFQYYEKEERGRGNFPDRFSARQFPNYSSELNVNALLLGDSALYLCASSRDWFPGELFFGEGSRLTVL.

The chain recombines TRBV7-8 with TRBJ2-7, with a tentative D call TRBD1 (5 bases). The CDR3 has 14 amino acids. The germline CDR1 and CDR2 sequences are SGHVS and FQNEAQ. With 0 bases removed from V and 3 bases from J, the gap between germline ends came to 9 bases. In nucleotides, the CDR3 is TGTGCCAGCAGCTTAGCGGGGCAGGACTACGAGCAGTACTTC. Translation gives CASSLAGQDYEQYF.

The rearrangement links TRBV7-9 to TRBJ1-1; 8 positions agree with TRBD1. The V gene end was trimmed by 1 base and the J gene end by 4 bases; junction bases not matched to a gene: 5. Per the germline V gene, CDR1 is SEHNR and CDR2 is FQNEAQ (reference sequence). This CDR3 contains 15 residues. The CDR3 here is CASSLGQGFGTEAFF. The CDR3 DNA follows: TGTGCCAGCAGCTTAGGACAGGGGTTTGGCACTGAAGCTTTCTTT.

The genes are TRBV30 and TRBJ2-1, with 12 nucleotides matching TRBD2. This CDR3 is built from 16 residues. After removal of 4 bases from V and 10 bases from J, the junction contained 14 bases not matched to a gene. The germline CDR1 and CDR2 sequences are GTSNPN and SVGIG (reference sequence). CDR3 bases: TGTGCCTGGAAACCCCCACTAGCGGGAGGACCACGGGAGCAGTTCTTC. Protein sequence: CAWKPPLAGGPREQFF. The full variable domain, rest sourced from reference TRBV30 and TRBJ2-1, is SQTIHQWPATLVQPVGSPLSLECTVEGTSNPNLYWYRQAAGRGLQLLFYSVGIGQISSEVPQNLSASRPQDRQFILSSKKLLLSDSGFYLCAWKPPLAGGPREQFFGPGTRLTVL.

This chain joins TRBV2 and TRBJ1-5; possible D gene TRBD1, 6 bases. CDR1 and CDR2 (germline): SNHLY, FYNNEI. The CDR3 contains 13 residues. The chain's CDR3 is CAVGGRNNQPQHF. The CDR3, as DNA: TGTGCTGTAGGGGGGAGAAACAATCAGCCCCAGCATTTT.

The V call is TRBV5-4, the J call TRBJ1-2; D is ambiguous. V shed 4 bases and J shed 0 bases, with 7 bases lying between them. This CDR3 comprises 13 residues. Germline assignment: CDR1 SGHNT and CDR2 YYREEE (reference sequence). CDR3 residues: CASSTSANYGYTF. Here the CDR3 DNA reads TGTGCCAGCAGCACTTCAGCTAACTATGGCTACACCTTC. Together with reference TRBV5-4 and TRBJ1-2, the CDR3 gives the full variable domain: ETGVTQSPTHLIKTRGQQVTLRCSSQSGHNTVSWYQQALGQGPQFIFQYYREEENGRGNFPPRFSGLQFPNYSSELNVNALELDDSALYLCASSTSANYGYTFGSGTRLTVV.

The chain is built from TRBV5-1 and TRBJ2-7; the D is unclear. V dropped 5 bases and J dropped 5 bases, with 8 bases sitting between them. Per the germline V gene, CDR1 is SGHRS and CDR2 is YFSETQ. This CDR3 has 11 residues. CDR3 in amino acids: CASSTRDEQYF. In nucleotides, the CDR3 is TGCGCCAGCAGTACGAGAGACGAGCAGTACTTC.

A few counts support this clone. This rearrangement joins TRBV11-1 to TRBJ2-5, with 8 bases lining up with TRBD2. The CDR3 totals 14 residues. Germline V CDR1 and CDR2: SGHAT, FQDESV (reference sequence). V trimming: 5 bases; J trimming: 6 bases; junction bases outside the gene matches: 8. DNA of the CDR3: TGTGCCAGCAGCCCGGGGGGGGCGACGAAGACCCAGTACTTC. Residues: CASSPGGATKTQYF. Based on the CDR3 plus reference TRBV11-1 and TRBJ2-5, the full variable domain is EAEVAQSPRYKITEKSQAVAFWCDPISGHATLYWYRQILGQGPELLVQFQDESVVDDSQLPKDRFSAERLKGVDSTLKIQPAELGDSAMYLCASSPGGATKTQYFGPGTRLLVL.

This clone came up many times. The V gene is TRBV5-1, the J gene TRBJ1-1; no clear D gene. CDR3 size: 13 residues. Looked up from germline, CDR1 is SGHRS and CDR2 is YFSETQ. V was clipped by 2 bases and J by 8 bases, with 13 bases between them. The CDR3 loop reads CASSLFVWTEAFF. The CDR3 region has the DNA TGCGCCAGCAGCTTATTCGTCTGGACCGAAGCTTTCTTT.

The rearrangement uses TRBV5-1 and TRBJ2-1; TRBD2 matches at 11 bases. This CDR3 has 15 residues. The V gene's germline CDR1 is SGHRS and CDR2 YFSETQ. J was trimmed by 7 bases and V by 2 bases; bases with no gene match: 5. CDR3 region: CASSLLAGVENEQFF. The CDR3 DNA follows: TGCGCCAGCAGCTTACTAGCGGGAGTAGAGAATGAGCAGTTCTTC.

This rearrangement joins TRBV2 to TRBJ1-4; D not certain. Germline assignment: CDR1 SNHLY and CDR2 FYNNEI. Deletions cut 1 base from V and 7 bases from J, with 7 bases between. The CDR3 extends over 13 amino acids. The CDR3 DNA reads TGTGCCAGCAGTGAAGGACCCGCTGAAAAACTGTTTTTT. Translated, it gives CASSEGPAEKLFF.

The sample holds a few counts of this clone. The chain recombines TRBV6-1 with TRBJ1-5, with TRBD1 as a possible D gene (5 bases). This CDR3 is 14 amino acids long. V lost 6 bases and J 1 base, leaving 10 bases between the germline ends. The germline CDR1 and CDR2 sequences are MNHNS and SASEGT. The CDR3 region has the DNA TGTGCCAGCAGCCAGGGATGGAGCAATCAGCCCCAGCATTTT. Protein product: CASSQGWSNQPQHF.

V and J are TRBV2 and TRBJ2-1; D unclear. The germline V gene has CDR1 SNHLY and CDR2 FYNNEI. V was clipped by 0 bases and J by 1 base, with 7 bases between them. The CDR3 covers 15 residues. The CDR3 DNA reads as TGTGCCAGCAGTGAAGCGGGATTGTCCTACAATGAGCAGTTCTTC. Translation gives CASSEAGLSYNEQFF.

This sequence joins TRBV19 and TRBJ1-4, with D unresolved. The CDR3 is 16 amino acids. Germline CDR1 reads LNHDA; CDR2 reads SQIVND (reference sequence). V was trimmed by 4 bases and J by 5 bases, leaving 17 bases between them. The CDR3 sequence is CASSTVPGQVNEKLFF. DNA for the CDR3: TGTGCCAGTAGTACCGTCCCCGGGCAGGTGAATGAAAAACTGTTTTTT.

The rearrangement uses TRBV28 and TRBJ2-2, with no clear D. This CDR3 is 11 amino acids long. Deletions cut 2 bases from V and 7 bases from J, with 2 bases between. From germline, CDR1 is MDHEN and CDR2 SYDVKM. The CDR3 here is CASSLRGELFF. The CDR3, as DNA: TGTGCCAGCAGTTTACGCGGGGAGCTGTTTTTT. The full variable domain, completed using reference TRBV28 and TRBJ2-2, is DVKVTQSSRYLVKRTGEKVFLECVQDMDHENMFWYRQDPGLGLRLIYFSYDVKMKEKGDIPEGYSVSREKKERFSLILESASTNQTSMYLCASSLRGELFFGEGSRLTVL.

The chain combines TRBV28 with TRBJ1-6, with a tentative D call TRBD1 (6 bases). V lost 6 bases, J lost 6 bases, and 12 bases lay in between. The CDR3 runs to 14 residues. Germline V gene data show CDR1 as MDHEN and CDR2 as SYDVKM. The CDR3 coding sequence is TGTGCCAGCAGGTCCCAGGGGTCTAATTCACCCCTCCACTTT. It yields the protein CASRSQGSNSPLHF.

This sequence joins TRBV5-4 and TRBJ2-3; possibly TRBD1 or TRBD2 for D (5 bases each). Deletions cut 1 base from V and 2 bases from J, with 11 bases between. The CDR3 length is 15 residues. CDR1 SGHNT and CDR2 YYREEE come from the germline V gene (reference sequence). Here the CDR3 reads CASSLQGGFTDTQYF. Written as DNA, the CDR3 is TGTGCCAGCAGCTTGCAGGGCGGGTTCACAGATACGCAGTATTTT.

V and J are TRBV7-2 and TRBJ2-3; D gene uncertain. Germline CDR1 is SGHTA and CDR2 is FQGNSA. The CDR3 is 16 residues long. The V gene lost 5 bases and the J gene lost 1 base, with 16 bases spanning the gap. The CDR3 region is CASSDEPSRGTDTQYF. CDR3 nucleotide sequence: TGTGCCAGCAGCGACGAGCCTTCCCGCGGCACAGATACGCAGTATTTT.

This clone was seen once. The chain combines TRBV20-1 with TRBJ2-5; no clear D. CDR1 is DFQATT, CDR2 SNEGSKA, per germline (reference sequence). V lost 2 bases and J 7 bases, leaving 5 bases between the germline ends. The CDR3 length is 10 residues. The CDR3 is CSARSGTQYF. CDR3 nucleotides: TGCAGTGCTAGATCAGGGACCCAGTACTTC.

V gene TRBV5-1 combines with J gene TRBJ1-5, with TRBD1 as a possible D gene (5 bases). The germline V and J ends were trimmed by 4 bases and 2 bases, with 10 bases remaining between them. The CDR3 is 14 amino acids. Germline V CDR1 and CDR2: SGHRS, YFSETQ. The CDR3 sequence: CASSPVGGNQPQHF. The CDR3 DNA sequence: TGCGCCAGCAGCCCGGTAGGGGGCAATCAGCCCCAGCATTTT.

The chain uses TRBV7-6 and TRBJ2-1, with D perhaps TRBD2 (7 bases). CDR1 and CDR2 (germline): SGHVS, FNYEAQ. Trimming stripped 0 bases from V and 8 bases from J, with 11 bases between. The CDR3 contains 14 residues. In DNA form, the CDR3 reads TGTGCCAGCAGCTTAGCGGGGGGGCTTGATGAGCAGTTCTTC. Translation: CASSLAGGLDEQFF.

This sequence joins TRBV5-6 and TRBJ1-1; weak D call: TRBD1 (6 bases). With 5 bases removed from V and 3 bases from J, the gap between germline ends came to 17 bases. Germline lookup yields CDR1 SGHDT and CDR2 YYEEEE. The CDR3 sequence is 15 residues long. The CDR3 region has the DNA TGTGCCAGCAGTGTGTGGGGGCAGCATTACACTGAAGCTTTCTTT. Its protein is CASSVWGQHYTEAFF.